One sample yielded the 15 T cell receptor beta chains listed below, sequenced in a study of blood T cells in healthy people across ages. Alongside a J-beta primer mix, a sample-barcoded 5' primer served in a second PCR lasting roughly 7 to 12 cycles. TCRdb re-derived calls from the 5' RACE reads in MiXCR, one entry per CDR3 protein. Here the sample spans hundreds of thousands of distinct CDR3 sequences, roughly 56% being singletons. Sequences were obtained from blood. These receptors all stem from a man aged 40-50 years in good health.

The genes are TRBV20-1 and TRBJ2-1, with 7 bases that match TRBD1. Germline CDR1 DFQATT, CDR2 SNEGSKA (reference sequence). V lost 5 bases to trimming and J lost 8 bases; unmatched junction nucleotides: 18. The CDR3 has 16 amino acids. The CDR3 loop is CSAGTPRTGVVHEQFF. CDR3 bases: TGCAGTGCTGGCACTCCCCGCACAGGGGTGGTACATGAGCAGTTCTTC.

V usage is TRBV4-1 and J usage is TRBJ2-7, with no clear D. Germline values: CDR1 MGHRA, CDR2 YSYEKL. The V end was cut by 3 bases, the J end by 6 bases, with 15 bases between. The CDR3 has 14 residues. This CDR3 reads CASSQPGLGAEQYF. In DNA form, the CDR3 reads TGCGCCAGCAGCCAGCCGGGCCTAGGAGCCGAGCAGTACTTC.

This rearrangement joins TRBV10-3 to TRBJ2-1, with 8 bases aligning to TRBD2. The V gene end was trimmed by 4 bases and the J gene end by 10 bases; junction bases not matched to a gene: 6. Per germline, CDR1 ENHRY and CDR2 SYGVKD. The CDR3 runs 13 residues. CDR3 coding DNA: TGTGCCATCAGTGTCGAGCGGGAGTTGGAGCAGTTCTTC. It translates to CAISVERELEQFF.

This clonotype was seen more than once but under ten times. This rearrangement joins TRBV3-1 to TRBJ2-4; D may correspond to TRBD1 or TRBD2 (5 bases each). The germline V gene encodes CDR1 LGHDT and CDR2 YNNKEL (reference sequence). Deletions cut 0 bases from V and 0 bases from J, with 18 bases between. This CDR3 is 19 amino acids long. As DNA, the CDR3 is TGTGCCAGCAGCCAAGATCGCGCAGGGAGCATATCAGCCAAAAACATTCAGTACTTC. Its translation: CASSQDRAGSISAKNIQYF.

Written as DNA, the CDR3 is TGCAGTGCTAGCAACGGGAGGTATTCAGACAATGAGCAGTTCTTC. As protein: CSASNGRYSDNEQFF. The chain joins TRBV20-1 to TRBJ2-1; TRBD2 aligns across 7 bases. V lost 3 bases, J lost 5 bases, and 10 bases stayed unmatched. CDR3 length equals 15 residues. Germline CDR1 reads DFQATT; CDR2 reads SNEGSKA (reference sequence).

This clonotype has a handful of counts. The chain joins TRBV24-1 to TRBJ2-1; possible D gene TRBD2, 5 bases. Germline V gene sequence: CDR1 KGHDR, CDR2 SFDVKD. V lost 1 base to trimming and J lost 9 bases, with 9 bases between them. CDR3 length equals 13 residues. This CDR3 is CATSDLGGGEQFF. In DNA, the CDR3 is TGTGCCACCAGTGATTTAGGAGGAGGTGAGCAGTTCTTC.

The chain employs TRBV6-5 and TRBJ2-2; the D gene could be TRBD1 or TRBD2 (5 bases each). Germline V lookup: CDR1 MNHEY, CDR2 SVGAGI. The CDR3 consists of 15 residues. Trimming stripped 5 bases from V and 6 bases from J, with 16 bases between. The CDR3 DNA follows: TGTGCCAGCAGTCGGGACGGTGCTAGGGCCGGGGAGCTGTTTTTT. This gives the protein CASSRDGARAGELFF.

This clonotype has only one observation. This sequence joins TRBV7-2 and TRBJ1-5; a possible D gene is TRBD1 (5 bases). Germline CDR1 reads SGHTA; CDR2 reads FQGNSA. V lost 1 base, J lost 5 bases, and 12 bases lay in between. The length of the CDR3 is 15 residues. CDR3 nucleotides: TGTGCCAGCAGCTTAGGGCGGCAGGGTCATCAGCCCCAGCATTTT. Its protein is CASSLGRQGHQPQHF.

This clonotype was counted a few times. This chain joins TRBV28 and TRBJ2-2; D gene unclear. The V end lost 3 bases, the J end lost 3 bases, and 2 bases lay between the germline ends. The length of the CDR3 is 12 residues. Germline V lookup: CDR1 MDHEN, CDR2 SYDVKM. The CDR3 loop reads CASSFYTGELFF. CDR3 DNA: TGTGCCAGCAGTTTCTACACCGGGGAGCTGTTTTTT.

The rearrangement joins TRBV25-1 to TRBJ2-4, with D possibly being TRBD1 (5 bases). CDR1 and CDR2 from the germline V gene are MGHDK and SYGVNS. V was trimmed by 5 bases and J by 3 bases, leaving 11 bases between them. The CDR3 has 14 amino acids. Here the CDR3 reads CASSPGLGKNIQYF. The CDR3 DNA sequence: TGTGCCAGCAGTCCAGGGTTGGGCAAAAACATTCAGTACTTC.

This chain links TRBV5-1 with TRBJ2-7, with 8 nucleotides matching TRBD2. CDR3 size: 15 residues. V shed 5 bases and J 5 bases; nucleotides not matched to a gene: 12. The germline CDR1 and CDR2 sequences are SGHRS and YFSETQ. The CDR3 spells CASSLPGLGSHEQYF. The CDR3 DNA reads TGCGCCAGCAGTTTGCCGGGACTAGGTTCCCACGAGCAGTACTTC.

This clonotype was counted between two and nine times. The V call is TRBV5-1, the J call TRBJ1-4, with D maybe TRBD1 (6 bases). This CDR3 comprises 16 residues. V lost 0 bases, J lost 3 bases, and 12 bases lay in between. The germline V gene has CDR1 SGHRS and CDR2 YFSETQ. CDR3 in DNA: TGCGCCAGCAGCTTGGAAATGACAGGCTCTAATGAAAAACTGTTTTTT. It translates to CASSLEMTGSNEKLFF. Drawing the rest from reference TRBV5-1 and TRBJ1-4, the complete variable domain is KAGVTQTPRYLIKTRGQQVTLSCSPISGHRSVSWYQQTPGQGLQFLFEYFSETQRNKGNFPGRFSGRQFSNSRSEMNVSTLELGDSALYLCASSLEMTGSNEKLFFGSGTQLSVL.

This clonotype was seen ten or more times. The V call is TRBV11-2, the J call TRBJ2-4, with D perhaps TRBD1 (6 bases). Germline V lookup: CDR1 SGHAT, CDR2 FQNNGV. Trimming took 6 bases from V and 5 from J, leaving 20 bases between them. The CDR3 extends over 16 amino acids. CDR3 amino acids: CASRPIRDTKENIQYF. CDR3 sequence (DNA): TGTGCCAGCAGACCAATCCGGGACACAAAAGAAAACATTCAGTACTTC.

This clonotype appeared a few times. This chain links TRBV27 with TRBJ1-2; no firm D call. Germline CDR1 is MNHEY and CDR2 is SMNVEV (reference sequence). The CDR3 covers 13 residues. The V gene lost 2 bases and the J gene lost 5 bases, with 9 bases spanning the gap. CDR3 in amino acids: CASSLGGGYGYTF. Written as DNA, the CDR3 is TGTGCCAGCAGTTTAGGCGGCGGGTATGGCTACACCTTC.

This clonotype has only a few counts. J is TRBJ1-4 and V is TRBV11-2, with 7 bases aligning to TRBD1. Germline loops: CDR1 SGHAT, CDR2 FQNNGV. V dropped 8 bases and J dropped 7; count of bases not matched to a gene: 10. CDR3 length: 14 amino acids. The CDR3 DNA reads TGTGCCAGCCGTCGGGCAGGGGGATTTGAAAAACTGTTTTTT. It specifies CASRRAGGFEKLFF.